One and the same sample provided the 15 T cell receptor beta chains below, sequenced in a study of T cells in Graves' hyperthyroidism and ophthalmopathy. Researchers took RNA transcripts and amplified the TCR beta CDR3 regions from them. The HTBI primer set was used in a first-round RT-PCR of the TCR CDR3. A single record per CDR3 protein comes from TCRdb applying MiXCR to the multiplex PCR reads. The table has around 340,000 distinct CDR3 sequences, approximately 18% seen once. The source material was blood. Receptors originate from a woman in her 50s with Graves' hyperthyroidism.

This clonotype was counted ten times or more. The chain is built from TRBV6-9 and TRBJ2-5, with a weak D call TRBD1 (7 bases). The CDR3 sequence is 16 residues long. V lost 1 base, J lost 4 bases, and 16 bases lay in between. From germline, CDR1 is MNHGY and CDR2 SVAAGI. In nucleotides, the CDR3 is TGTGCCAGCAGTTATTTTAGGAGGGGGCGAGGAGAGACCCAGTACTTC. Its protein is CASSYFRRGRGETQYF.

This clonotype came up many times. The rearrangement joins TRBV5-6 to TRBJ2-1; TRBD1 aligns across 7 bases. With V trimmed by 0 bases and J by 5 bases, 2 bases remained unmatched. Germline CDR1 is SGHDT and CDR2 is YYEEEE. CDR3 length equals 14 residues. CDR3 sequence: CASSLVTGNNEQFF. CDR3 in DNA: TGTGCCAGCAGCTTGGTGACAGGGAACAATGAGCAGTTCTTC.

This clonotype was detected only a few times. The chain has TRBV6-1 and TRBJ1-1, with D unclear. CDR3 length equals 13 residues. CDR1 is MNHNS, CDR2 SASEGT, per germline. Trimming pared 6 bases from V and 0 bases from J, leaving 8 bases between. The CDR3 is CASRLDMNTEAFF. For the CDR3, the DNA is TGTGCCAGCAGACTAGACATGAACACTGAAGCTTTCTTT.

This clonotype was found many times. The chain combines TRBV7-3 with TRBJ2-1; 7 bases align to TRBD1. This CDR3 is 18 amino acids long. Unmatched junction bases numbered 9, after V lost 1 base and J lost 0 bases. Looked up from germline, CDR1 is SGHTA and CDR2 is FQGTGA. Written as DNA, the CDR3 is TGTGCCAGCAGCTTAAGAGGGGGCGCCGCCCTCTCCTACAATGAGCAGTTCTTC. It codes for CASSLRGGAALSYNEQFF.

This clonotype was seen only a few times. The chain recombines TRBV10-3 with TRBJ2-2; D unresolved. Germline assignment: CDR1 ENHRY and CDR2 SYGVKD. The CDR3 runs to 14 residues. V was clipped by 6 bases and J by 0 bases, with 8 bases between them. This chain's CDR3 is CAISPAPNTGELFF. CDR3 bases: TGTGCCATCAGCCCGGCTCCGAACACCGGGGAGCTGTTTTTT.

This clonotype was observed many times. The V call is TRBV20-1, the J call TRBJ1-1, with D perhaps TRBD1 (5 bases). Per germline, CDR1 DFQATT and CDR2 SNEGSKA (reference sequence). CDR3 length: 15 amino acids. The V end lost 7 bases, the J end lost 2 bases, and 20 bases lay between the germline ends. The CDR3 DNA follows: TGCAGTGTTCCGACTCACGGGACGGAAAACACTGAAGCTTTCTTT. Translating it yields CSVPTHGTENTEAFF.

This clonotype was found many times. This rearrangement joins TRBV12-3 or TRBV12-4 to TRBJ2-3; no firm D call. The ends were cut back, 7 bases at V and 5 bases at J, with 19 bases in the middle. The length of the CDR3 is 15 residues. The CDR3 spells CASNPDGWVRDTQYF. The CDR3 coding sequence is TGTGCCAGCAATCCTGACGGGTGGGTCAGAGATACGCAGTATTTT.

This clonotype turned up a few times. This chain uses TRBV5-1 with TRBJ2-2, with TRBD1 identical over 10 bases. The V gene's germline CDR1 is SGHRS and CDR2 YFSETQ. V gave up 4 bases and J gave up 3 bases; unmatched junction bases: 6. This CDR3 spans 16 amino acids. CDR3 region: CASSLSGTGDTGELFF. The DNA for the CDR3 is TGCGCCAGCAGCCTATCCGGGACAGGGGACACCGGGGAGCTGTTTTTT.

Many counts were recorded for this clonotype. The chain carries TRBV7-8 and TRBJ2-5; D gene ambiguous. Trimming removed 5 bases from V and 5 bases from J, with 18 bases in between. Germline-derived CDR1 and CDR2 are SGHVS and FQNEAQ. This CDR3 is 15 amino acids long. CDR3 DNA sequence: TGTGCCAGCAGCCCGGGCCAGTCCCCCTGGGAGACCCAGTACTTC. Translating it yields CASSPGQSPWETQYF.

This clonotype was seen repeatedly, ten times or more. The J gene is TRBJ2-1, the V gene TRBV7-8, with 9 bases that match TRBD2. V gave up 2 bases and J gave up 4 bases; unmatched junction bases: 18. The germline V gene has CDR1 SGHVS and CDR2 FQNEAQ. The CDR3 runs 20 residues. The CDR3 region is CASSLPRRYPQRGVYNEQFF. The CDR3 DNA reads TGTGCCAGCAGCTTACCCAGAAGGTACCCTCAGCGGGGGGTATACAATGAGCAGTTCTTC.

The CDR3 DNA follows: TGTGCCAGCAGTTTATGGACAGGGGAGCGATCACCCCTCCACTTT. Its translation: CASSLWTGERSPLHF. V gene TRBV28 combines with J gene TRBJ1-6, with 8 bases aligning to TRBD1. Germline assignment: CDR1 MDHEN and CDR2 SYDVKM. V trimming: 0 bases; J trimming: 10 bases; junction bases outside the gene matches: 5. CDR3 length: 15 residues.

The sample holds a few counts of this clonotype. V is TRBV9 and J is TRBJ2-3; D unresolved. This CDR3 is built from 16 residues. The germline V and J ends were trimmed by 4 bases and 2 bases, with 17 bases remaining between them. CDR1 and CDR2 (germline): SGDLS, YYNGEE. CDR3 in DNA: TGTGCCAGCAGCCGGTTCGAAGAACTCCCCACAGATACGCAGTATTTT. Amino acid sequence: CASSRFEELPTDTQYF.

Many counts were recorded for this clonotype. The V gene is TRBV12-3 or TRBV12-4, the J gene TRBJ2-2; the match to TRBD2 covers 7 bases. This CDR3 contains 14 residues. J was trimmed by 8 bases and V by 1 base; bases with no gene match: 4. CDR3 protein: CASSLGRESGELFF. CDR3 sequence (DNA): TGTGCCAGCAGTTTAGGGCGGGAGTCTGGGGAGCTGTTTTTT.

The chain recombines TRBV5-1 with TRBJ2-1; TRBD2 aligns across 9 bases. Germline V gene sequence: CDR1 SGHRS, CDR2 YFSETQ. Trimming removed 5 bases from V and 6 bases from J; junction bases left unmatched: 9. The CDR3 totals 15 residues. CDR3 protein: CASRSRGGKLNEQFF. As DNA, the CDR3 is TGCGCCAGCAGATCGCGGGGGGGCAAACTCAATGAGCAGTTCTTC.

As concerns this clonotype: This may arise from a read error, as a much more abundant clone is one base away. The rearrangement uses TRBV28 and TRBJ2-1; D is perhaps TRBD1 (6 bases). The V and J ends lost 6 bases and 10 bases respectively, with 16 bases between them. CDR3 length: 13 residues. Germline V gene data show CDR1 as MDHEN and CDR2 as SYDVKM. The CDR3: CASRTQGYREQFF. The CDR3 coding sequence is TGTGCCAGCAGGACACAGGGTTACAGGGAGCAGTTCTTC. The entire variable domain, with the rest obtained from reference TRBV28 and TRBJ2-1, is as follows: DVKVTQSSRYLVKRTGEKVFLECVQDMDHENMFWYRQDPGLGLRLIYFSYDVKMKEKGDIPEGYSVSREKKERFSLILESASTNQTSMYLCASRTQGYREQFFGPGTRLTVL.